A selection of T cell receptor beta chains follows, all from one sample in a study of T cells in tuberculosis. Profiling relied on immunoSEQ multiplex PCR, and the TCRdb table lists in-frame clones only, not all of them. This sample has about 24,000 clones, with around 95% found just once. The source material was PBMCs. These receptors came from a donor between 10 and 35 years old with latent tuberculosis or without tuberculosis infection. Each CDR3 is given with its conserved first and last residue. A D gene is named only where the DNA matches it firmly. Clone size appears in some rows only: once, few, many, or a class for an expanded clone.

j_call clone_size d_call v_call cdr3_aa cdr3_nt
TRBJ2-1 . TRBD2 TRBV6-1 CASSGGLADYNEQFF TGTGCCAGCAGTGGTGGACTAGCGGACTACAATGAGCAGTTCTTC
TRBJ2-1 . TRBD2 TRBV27 CASSGRGGLSYNEQFF TGTGCCAGCAGTGGACGGGGGGGGCTCTCCTACAATGAGCAGTTCTTC
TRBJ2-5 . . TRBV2 CASRTVETQYF TGTGCCAGCAGGACAGTCGAGACCCAGTACTTC
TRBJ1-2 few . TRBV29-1 CSAQVGGGYGYTF TGCAGCGCCCAGGTCGGGGGAGGCTATGGCTACACCTTC
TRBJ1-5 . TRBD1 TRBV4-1 CASTQTQGAHNQPQHF TGCGCCAGCACCCAGACCCAGGGGGCGCATAATCAGCCCCAGCATTTT
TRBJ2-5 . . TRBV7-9 CASSLVGGLETQYF TGTGCCAGCAGCCTAGTGGGGGGGCTGGAGACCCAGTACTTC
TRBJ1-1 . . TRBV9 CASSPHSAGDTEAFF TGTGCCAGCAGCCCGCACTCGGCAGGGGATACTGAAGCTTTCTTT
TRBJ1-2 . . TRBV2 CVSSGWDYGYTF TGTGTCAGCTCCGGGTGGGACTATGGCTACACCTTC
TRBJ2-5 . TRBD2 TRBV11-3 CASSKARYSGEETQYF TGTGCCAGCAGCAAGGCCCGATATAGCGGGGAAGAGACCCAGTACTTC
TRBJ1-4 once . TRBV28 CASSLPTPGEEELFF TGTGCCAGCAGTTTGCCTACCCCGGGTGAGGAGGAACTGTTTTTT
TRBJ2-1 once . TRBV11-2 CASSLDLSLYNEQFF TGTGCCAGCAGCTTAGATTTGTCCCTGTACAATGAGCAGTTCTTC
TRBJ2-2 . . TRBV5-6 CASSLTRNTGELFF TGTGCCAGCAGCTTGACTAGGAACACCGGGGAGCTGTTTTTT
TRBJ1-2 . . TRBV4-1 CASSQVGRIGGYTF TGCGCCAGCAGCCAAGTGGGGCGGATCGGTGGCTACACCTTC
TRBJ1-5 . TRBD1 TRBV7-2 CASSPKTGRQPQHF TGTGCCAGCAGCCCCAAGACAGGGCGTCAGCCCCAGCATTTT
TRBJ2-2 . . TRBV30 CAWSRGNTGELFF TGTGCCTGGAGTAGGGGGAACACCGGGGAGCTGTTTTTT
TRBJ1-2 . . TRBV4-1 CASSPQTGTTYGYTF TGCGCCAGCAGCCCTCAAACAGGCACCACCTATGGCTACACCTTC
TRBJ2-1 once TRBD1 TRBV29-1 CSVATGDEQFF TGCAGCGTGGCCACAGGGGATGAGCAGTTCTTC
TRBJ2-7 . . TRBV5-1 CASTSTGDFTYEQYF TGCGCCAGCACGTCCACAGGGGACTTCACCTACGAGCAGTACTTC
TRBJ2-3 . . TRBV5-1 CASSLGGTDTQYF TGCGCCAGCAGCTTGGGAGGCACAGATACGCAGTATTTT
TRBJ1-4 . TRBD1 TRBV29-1 CSVVDRVGEKLFF TGCAGCGTTGTTGACAGGGTCGGAGAAAAACTGTTTTTT
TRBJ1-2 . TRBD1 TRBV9 CASSPATGTGEINGYTF TGTGCCAGCAGCCCGGCAACCGGGACAGGGGAAATAAATGGCTACACCTTC
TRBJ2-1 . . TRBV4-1 CASSQPANARYNEQFF TGCGCCAGCAGCCAACCCGCAAATGCGAGATACAATGAGCAGTTCTTC
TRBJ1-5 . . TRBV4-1 CASSDSTSPPPQHF TGCGCCAGCAGCGACTCTACCTCACCCCCTCCCCAGCATTTT
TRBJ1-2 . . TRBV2 CANSRRLINYGYTF TGTGCCAACTCGAGGAGACTCATAAACTATGGCTACACCTTC
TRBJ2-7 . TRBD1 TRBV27 CASRYRDRGYF TGTGCCAGCAGGTACCGGGACAGAGGGTACTTC
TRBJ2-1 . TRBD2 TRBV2 CASSVAGGLYNEQFF TGTGCCAGCAGTGTAGCGGGGGGGCTTTACAATGAGCAGTTCTTC
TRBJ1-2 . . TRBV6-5 CASSRYGDYGYTF TGTGCCAGCTCGCGATACGGAGACTATGGCTACACCTTC
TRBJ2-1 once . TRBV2 CASSDYPRGTNNEQFF TGTGCCAGCAGTGATTATCCTAGGGGAACGAACAATGAGCAGTTCTTC
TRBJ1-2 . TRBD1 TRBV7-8 CASSLFGQAYGYTF TGTGCCAGCAGCTTATTCGGACAGGCCTATGGCTACACCTTC
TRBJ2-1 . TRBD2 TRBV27 CASSPLAGAYNEQFF TGTGCCAGCAGTCCCTTAGCGGGGGCTTACAATGAGCAGTTCTTC
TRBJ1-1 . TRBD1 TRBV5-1 CASSSGTGVEAFF TGCGCCAGCAGCTCAGGGACAGGGGTCGAAGCTTTCTTT
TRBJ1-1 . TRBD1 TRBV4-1 CASSPSGGWTEAFF TGCGCCAGCAGCCCGTCAGGGGGCTGGACTGAAGCTTTCTTT
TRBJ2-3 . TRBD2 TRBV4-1 CASSFSGGAADTQYF TGCGCCAGCAGCTTTAGCGGGGGGGCAGCAGATACGCAGTATTTT
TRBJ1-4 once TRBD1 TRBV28 CASSPIGYRGFNEKLFF TGTGCCAGCAGTCCGATCGGTTACAGGGGGTTCAATGAAAAACTGTTTTTT
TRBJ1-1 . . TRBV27 CASSRRLGGRNRTEAFF TGTGCCAGCAGCCGTCGTTTAGGGGGAAGAAATAGAACTGAAGCTTTCTTT
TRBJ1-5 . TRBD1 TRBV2 CASTLTGTGGNQPQHF TGTGCCAGCACCCTCACCGGGACAGGGGGCAATCAGCCCCAGCATTTT
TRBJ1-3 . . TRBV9 CASSVDGTPGNTIYF TGTGCCAGCAGCGTAGACGGGACACCTGGAAACACCATATATTTT
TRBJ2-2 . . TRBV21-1 CASSKNRGAVF TGTGCCAGCAGCAAGAACAGGGGAGCTGTTTTT
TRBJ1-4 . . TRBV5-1 CASSLVGGGSEKLFF TGCGCCAGCAGCTTGGTTGGTGGGGGGAGTGAAAAACTGTTTTTT
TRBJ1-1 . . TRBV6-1 CASSERHLRIYEAFF TGTGCCAGCAGTGAACGTCACTTGAGGATTTATGAAGCTTTCTTT
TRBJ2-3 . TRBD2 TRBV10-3 CAISGGEGPTDTQYF TGTGCCATCAGTGGCGGGGAGGGTCCCACAGATACGCAGTATTTT
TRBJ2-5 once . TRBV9 CASSVGRGGQETQYF TGTGCCAGCAGCGTAGGTCGGGGTGGACAAGAGACCCAGTACTTC
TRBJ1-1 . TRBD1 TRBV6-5 CATKQGKRTEAFF TGTGCCACGAAACAGGGGAAGAGGACTGAAGCTTTCTTT
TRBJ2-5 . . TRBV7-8 CASSLEPQLAAWVWWETQYF TGTGCCAGCAGCTTAGAGCCCCAATTGGCGGCGTGGGTTTGGTGGGAGACCCAGTACTTC
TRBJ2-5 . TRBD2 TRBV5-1 CASSFGGLAGKETQYF TGCGCCAGCAGCTTTGGGGGACTAGCGGGGAAAGAGACCCAGTACTTC
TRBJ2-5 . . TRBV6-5 CASSYSPGQETQYF TGTGCCAGCAGTTACTCTCCGGGTCAAGAGACCCAGTACTTC
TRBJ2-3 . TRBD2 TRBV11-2 CASSFRGEASTDTQYF TGTGCCAGCAGCTTTCGGGGGGAGGCTAGCACAGATACGCAGTATTTT
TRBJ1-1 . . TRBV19 CASSEWQNTEAFF TGTGCCAGTAGCGAATGGCAGAACACTGAAGCTTTCTTT
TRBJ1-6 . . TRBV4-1 CASSQDPWAGAYNSPLHF TGCGCCAGCAGCCAAGATCCATGGGCAGGGGCCTATAATTCACCCCTCCACTTT
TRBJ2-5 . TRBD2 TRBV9 CASSVVAGEETQYF TGTGCCAGCAGCGTAGTGGCGGGGGAAGAGACCCAGTACTTC